The 26 T cell receptor beta chains below were found in one sample sequenced in a study of cytomegalovirus exposure and HLA in healthy donors. PCR was performed using 60 Vbeta and 13 Jbeta primers. TCRdb keeps only in-frame clones here, not all; method: immunoSEQ multiplex PCR. This table holds approximately 85,000 clones, nearly 80% found once. The sequenced sample consisted of PBMCs. Every receptor here comes from a woman aged 50 to 65 in good health and CMV-seropositive.

CDR3 nucleotides: TGTGCCAGCAGGCGGACAGGGACGGTCCAGTACTTC. This encodes CASRRTGTVQYF. The chain combines TRBV11-3 with TRBJ2-5; 8 positions match TRBD1. This CDR3 region has 12 residues. Germline-derived CDR1 and CDR2 are SGHNT and YENEEA. After removal of 6 bases from V and 10 bases from J, the junction contained 7 bases not matched to a gene.

The chain is built from TRBV2 and TRBJ1-1; tentative D call: TRBD1 (6 bases). Trimming pared 6 bases from V and 6 bases from J, leaving 14 bases between. The CDR3 is 13 amino acids. Per the germline V gene, CDR1 is SNHLY and CDR2 is FYNNEI. As DNA, the CDR3 is TGTGCCAGCAGGAACAGGGTACGGTCTGAAGCTTTCTTT. This gives the protein CASRNRVRSEAFF. The whole variable domain, filled in from reference TRBV2 and TRBJ1-1, reads EPEVTQTPSHQVTQMGQEVILRCVPISNHLYFYWYRQILGQKVEFLVSFYNNEISEKSEIFDDQFSVERPDGSNFTLKIRSTKLEDSAMYFCASRNRVRSEAFFGQGTRLTVV.

This chain uses TRBV5-4 with TRBJ1-4; no definite D call. Germline CDR1 is SGHNT and CDR2 is YYREEE (reference sequence). CDR3 length equals 13 residues. V gave up 1 base and J gave up 6 bases, with 7 bases separating them. CDR3 sequence reads: CASSLQGDEKLFF. In DNA, the CDR3 is TGTGCCAGCAGCTTGCAAGGAGATGAAAAACTGTTTTTT.

This chain links TRBV2 with TRBJ1-1; 8 bases map to TRBD1. CDR1 and CDR2 from the germline V gene are SNHLY and FYNNEI. CDR3 length: 16 residues. V shed 7 bases, J shed 3 bases, and the junction held 13 bases outside the gene matches. In DNA form, the CDR3 reads TGTGCCAGCAATGTTGCAGGGGGCGGAAGGTACACTGAAGCTTTCTTT. This gives the protein CASNVAGGGRYTEAFF.

The chain links TRBV5-1 to TRBJ2-2; D may be TRBD2 (5 bases). The germline gives CDR1 SGHRS, CDR2 YFSETQ. The CDR3 consists of 16 residues. V was cut by 1 base and J by 3 bases, with 13 bases left in between. Written as DNA, the CDR3 is TGCGCCAGCAGCTTGACTCCGGGGAGTTACACCGGGGAGCTGTTTTTT. Translating it yields CASSLTPGSYTGELFF.

This sequence joins TRBV11-2 and TRBJ2-6; D not resolved. The germline V gene has CDR1 SGHAT and CDR2 FQNNGV. The V gene lost 4 bases and the J gene lost 6 bases, with 16 bases spanning the gap. The CDR3 covers 16 residues. The DNA of the CDR3 is TGTGCCAGCAGCTCACCCATTAGTCCCTCGGCCAACGTCCTGACTTTC. Encoded protein: CASSSPISPSANVLTF. Variable domain in full (rest from reference TRBV11-2 and TRBJ2-6): EAGVAQSPRYKIIEKRQSVAFWCNPISGHATLYWYQQILGQGPKLLIQFQNNGVVDDSQLPKDRFSAERLKGVDSTLKIQPAKLEDSAVYLCASSSPISPSANVLTFGAGSRLTVL.

V gene TRBV9 combines with J gene TRBJ2-3; 9 positions match TRBD2. Germline CDR1 reads SGDLS; CDR2 reads YYNGEE. V lost 7 bases, J lost 1 base, and 7 bases stayed unmatched. The CDR3 consists of 15 residues. DNA of the CDR3: TGTGCCAGCGGCCCGACTAGCGGCGGCACAGATACGCAGTATTTT. Protein sequence: CASGPTSGGTDTQYF.

This chain joins TRBV30 and TRBJ2-1; 7 nucleotides align to TRBD2. Germline CDR1 and CDR2: GTSNPN and SVGIG (reference sequence). Unmatched junction bases numbered 3, after V lost 0 bases and J lost 7 bases. The CDR3 runs to 13 residues. This CDR3 is CAWSVRRGNEQFF. CDR3 DNA: TGTGCCTGGAGTGTACGGCGGGGGAATGAGCAGTTCTTC.

The chain joins TRBV10-2 to TRBJ1-1, with TRBD1 matching over 7 bases. Trimming cost V 6 bases and J 4 bases; bases outside gene matches: 2. Germline V gene lookup returns CDR1 WSHSY and CDR2 SAAADI. The CDR3 runs 12 residues. CDR3 coding DNA: TGCGCCAGCAGACAGGGGAGCACTGAAGCTTTCTTT. Translated: CASRQGSTEAFF.

This chain joins TRBV4-1 and TRBJ2-2; D might be TRBD2 (5 bases). Germline V gene lookup returns CDR1 MGHRA and CDR2 YSYEKL. The CDR3 totals 14 residues. Between the trimmed V and J ends, which lost 7 bases and 6 bases, there was a span of 15 bases. The CDR3 region is CASTELGESGELFF. The DNA of the CDR3 is TGCGCCAGCACCGAACTCGGGGAGTCCGGGGAGCTGTTTTTT.

The chain joins TRBV18 to TRBJ1-2; D not resolved. The CDR3 is 15 amino acids. Trimming took 2 bases from V and 0 from J, leaving 10 bases between them. Germline V gives CDR1 KGHSH, CDR2 LQKENI. CDR3 bases: TGTGCCAGCTCACCAGGCGGCGGAGCTAACTATGGCTACACCTTC. Its translation is CASSPGGGANYGYTF.

V gene TRBV6-1 combines with J gene TRBJ2-5; the match to TRBD1 covers 7 bases. CDR1 is MNHNS and CDR2 is SASEGT in the germline V gene. V shed 8 bases, J shed 4 bases, and the junction held 13 bases outside the gene matches. This CDR3 spans 15 amino acids. CDR3 amino acids: CASLPNGQAAETQYF. For the CDR3, the DNA is TGTGCCAGCTTACCCAACGGACAGGCAGCAGAGACCCAGTACTTC.

The CDR3 region has the DNA TGTGCCAGCAGCCGAGAAGCTAGCGGGGTAACGTCACGCACCTACGAGCAGTACGTC. This codes for CASSREASGVTSRTYEQYV. The chain is built from TRBV7-3 and TRBJ2-7, with TRBD2 matching 9 bases. Germline loops: CDR1 SGHTA, CDR2 FQGTGA. V shed 5 bases, J shed 2 bases, and the junction held 19 bases outside the gene matches. The CDR3 length is 19 residues.

In its sample, this clone was seen a few times. The chain uses TRBV5-4 and TRBJ2-1, with 7 positions matching TRBD2. Germline-derived CDR1 and CDR2 are SGHNT and YYREEE (reference sequence). With 2 bases clipped from V and 4 bases from J, the junction kept 6 bases outside the gene matches. This CDR3 has 15 residues. CDR3 coding DNA: TGTGCCAGCAGCTTACGACTAGCCGGTTACAATGAGCAGTTCTTC. Translating gives CASSLRLAGYNEQFF. The full variable domain, completed using reference TRBV5-4 and TRBJ2-1, is ETGVTQSPTHLIKTRGQQVTLRCSSQSGHNTVSWYQQALGQGPQFIFQYYREEENGRGNFPPRFSGLQFPNYSSELNVNALELDDSALYLCASSLRLAGYNEQFFGPGTRLTVL.

The chain employs TRBV14 and TRBJ2-1; 7 positions agree with TRBD1. Germline V CDR1 and CDR2: SGHDN, FVKESK. This CDR3 contains 16 residues. V lost 3 bases and J lost 5; bases outside the gene matches: 10. Here the CDR3 DNA reads TGTGCCAGCAGCCACTGGGTGGGGACAGAAAACAATGAGCAGTTCTTC. It encodes CASSHWVGTENNEQFF. Filled out from reference TRBV14 and TRBJ2-1, the complete variable domain reads EAGVTQFPSHSVIEKGQTVTLRCDPISGHDNLYWYRRVMGKEIKFLLHFVKESKQDESGMPNNRFLAERTGGTYSTLKVQPAELEDSGVYFCASSHWVGTENNEQFFGPGTRLTVL.

The rearrangement joins TRBV10-2 to TRBJ1-1, with 7 bases that match TRBD1. Per germline, CDR1 WSHSY and CDR2 SAAADI. After removal of 0 bases from V and 5 bases from J, the junction contained 0 bases not matched to a gene. The CDR3 runs 13 residues. The CDR3 region has the DNA TGCGCCAGCAGTGAGTCACAGGGGACTGAAGCTTTCTTT. This translates into CASSESQGTEAFF.

This rearrangement joins TRBV10-2 to TRBJ2-1; TRBD2 aligns across 14 bases. Germline assignment: CDR1 WSHSY and CDR2 SAAADI. The CDR3 spans 13 residues. V dropped 11 bases and J dropped 8; count of bases not matched to a gene: 5. The DNA for the CDR3 is TGCGCCTCGAGACTAGCGGGGGGGGATGAGCAGTTCTTC. It specifies CASRLAGGDEQFF.

This chain links TRBV5-1 with TRBJ2-1; 9 nucleotides line up with TRBD2. Germline CDR1 is SGHRS and CDR2 is YFSETQ. The length of the CDR3 is 15 residues. V lost 4 bases and J lost 7; bases outside the gene matches: 9. CDR3 sequence (DNA): TGCGCCAGCAGCCCTAGCGGGGTAGCAGGAAATGAGCAGTTCTTC. Protein: CASSPSGVAGNEQFF.

This clone was seen only a few times. The chain combines TRBV2 with TRBJ2-5; D is uncertain. Trimming removed 7 bases from V and 10 bases from J, with 22 bases in between. This CDR3 contains 14 residues. In germline, CDR1 is SNHLY, CDR2 FYNNEI. CDR3 sequence: CASTEDGSERSQYF. In DNA, the CDR3 is TGTGCCAGCACCGAAGACGGGTCCGAGCGTAGCCAGTACTTC.

The J gene is TRBJ1-1, the V gene TRBV6-5, with no clear D. The CDR3 is made up of 13 amino acids. V lost 5 bases and J lost 3, with 10 bases in between. Germline V gives CDR1 MNHEY, CDR2 SVGAGI. This CDR3 reads CASSKQEYTEAFF. The CDR3 DNA is TGTGCCAGCAGTAAACAAGAATACACTGAAGCTTTCTTT.

The chain is built from TRBV9 and TRBJ1-2; no clear D gene. From germline, CDR1 is SGDLS and CDR2 YYNGEE. The CDR3 has 18 amino acids. The V and J ends lost 4 bases and 4 bases respectively, with 26 bases between them. The CDR3 coding sequence is TGTGCCAGCAGCCACCCGGCCGCTGCTGGAGAACAAGGCTATGGCTACACCTTC. Protein product: CASSHPAAAGEQGYGYTF.

The table lists this clone with a few counts. This chain joins TRBV25-1 and TRBJ2-2; TRBD1 aligns across 9 bases. This CDR3 has 14 amino acids. Germline CDR1 MGHDK, CDR2 SYGVNS. Germline trimming cut 6 bases from V and 6 bases from J; bases unmatched to any gene: 5. CDR3 coding DNA: TGTGCCAGCAGGACAGGGGGATCTTCCGGGGAGCTGTTTTTT. Translated, it gives CASRTGGSSGELFF.

The chain employs TRBV12-5 and TRBJ1-5; TRBD1 is a possible D gene (6 bases). Germline values: CDR1 LGHNT, CDR2 FRNRAP. The CDR3 length is 14 residues. With 10 bases removed from V and 6 bases from J, the gap between germline ends came to 19 bases. Here the CDR3 reads CATRGGGSGQPQHF. The CDR3 coding sequence is TGTGCTACCCGAGGTGGGGGCTCGGGTCAGCCCCAGCATTTT.

The V call is TRBV4-2, the J call TRBJ2-3; D is possibly TRBD2 (6 bases). This CDR3 contains 13 residues. CDR1 and CDR2 from the germline V gene are LGHNA and YNFKEQ. Trimming stripped 4 bases from V and 5 bases from J, with 10 bases between. The CDR3 protein is CASSPGVEDTQYF. CDR3 sequence (DNA): TGTGCCAGCAGCCCGGGAGTGGAAGATACGCAGTATTTT.

This clone was counted only a few times. The chain recombines TRBV5-4 with TRBJ1-6, with D perhaps matching TRBD1 (5 bases). Per germline, CDR1 SGHNT and CDR2 YYREEE (reference sequence). Deletions cut 4 bases from V and 8 bases from J, with 16 bases between. The CDR3 has 15 residues. The chain's CDR3 is CASSAVGEVYSPLHF. Here the CDR3 DNA reads TGTGCCAGCAGCGCAGTAGGGGAGGTGTATTCACCCCTCCACTTT.

This chain uses TRBV5-8 with TRBJ2-3; 8 bases fit TRBD2. This CDR3 comprises 19 residues. Germline V gene lookup returns CDR1 SGHTS and CDR2 YDEGEE. V lost 6 bases to trimming and J lost 2 bases; unmatched junction nucleotides: 20. CDR3 sequence: CASTRGGLAGPGNTDTQYF. The CDR3 bases are TGTGCCAGCACCCGTGGAGGGCTAGCGGGCCCGGGTAACACAGATACGCAGTATTTT.